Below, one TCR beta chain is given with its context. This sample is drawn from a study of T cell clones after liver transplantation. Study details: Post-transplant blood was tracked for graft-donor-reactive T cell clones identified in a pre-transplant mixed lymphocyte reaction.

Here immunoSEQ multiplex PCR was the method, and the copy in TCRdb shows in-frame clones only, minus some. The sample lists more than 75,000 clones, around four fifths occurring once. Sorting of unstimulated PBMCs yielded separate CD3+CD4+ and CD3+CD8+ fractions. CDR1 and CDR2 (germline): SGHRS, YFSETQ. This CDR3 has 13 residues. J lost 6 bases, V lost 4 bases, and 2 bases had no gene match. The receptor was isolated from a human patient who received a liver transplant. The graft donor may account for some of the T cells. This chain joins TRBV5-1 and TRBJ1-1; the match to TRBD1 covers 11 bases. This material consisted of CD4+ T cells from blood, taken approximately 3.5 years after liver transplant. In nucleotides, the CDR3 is TGCGCCAGCAGCGTGGGACAGGGGGCTGAAGCTTTCTTT. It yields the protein CASSVGQGAEAFF.